This TCR beta chain was identified during a study of T cell changes during pregnancy in multiple sclerosis. Unmatched junction bases numbered 9, after V lost 1 base and J lost 7 bases. Germline CDR1 and CDR2: SGHVS and FNYEAQ. CDR3 length: 15 residues. Some clones are missing from TCRdb's copy, which holds only in-frame ones; the method was immunoSEQ multiplex PCR. The sample lists 85,000 to 100,000 clones, 80% to 95% seen once, with about 0.98% in the top ten. The origin of this receptor is a female donor with multiple sclerosis, enrolled in a pregnancy study. Source: peripheral blood, taken after pregnancy. The V call is TRBV7-6, the J call TRBJ1-1, with TRBD1 identical over 7 bases. The CDR3 sequence is CASSLEVGGVVEAFF. The DNA for the CDR3 is TGTGCCAGCAGCTTAGAGGTAGGGGGCGTAGTTGAAGCTTTCTTT.